These 8 T cell receptor beta chains came from one sample sequenced in a study of blood T cell repertoires in COVID-19. Sequencing used immunoSEQ multiplex PCR; TCRdb keeps in-frame clones, though not all of them. The table records some 120,000 clones, approximately 80% of them present only once. Sequenced material: peripheral blood. Receptors were obtained from a man in his 70s with acute or convalescent COVID-19.

The J gene is TRBJ1-1, the V gene TRBV5-1; the match to TRBD1 covers 9 bases. The CDR3 extends over 15 amino acids. Germline lookup yields CDR1 SGHRS and CDR2 YFSETQ. V shed 2 bases, J shed 6 bases, and the junction held 8 bases outside the gene matches. The CDR3 spells CASSLQGQGNPEAFF. The DNA for the CDR3 is TGCGCCAGCAGCTTACAGGGACAGGGTAACCCTGAAGCTTTCTTT. Together with reference TRBV5-1 and TRBJ1-1, the CDR3 gives the full variable domain: KAGVTQTPRYLIKTRGQQVTLSCSPISGHRSVSWYQQTPGQGLQFLFEYFSETQRNKGNFPGRFSGRQFSNSRSEMNVSTLELGDSALYLCASSLQGQGNPEAFFGQGTRLTVV.

In its sample, this clone was seen a few times. The chain carries TRBV6-5 and TRBJ1-3, with 9 bases fitting TRBD1. V shed 4 bases and J 0 bases; nucleotides not matched to a gene: 4. In germline, CDR1 is MNHEY, CDR2 SVGAGI. The CDR3 extends over 16 amino acids. Here the CDR3 DNA reads TGTGCCAGCAGTTTGACAGGGGGACTCTCTGGAAACACCATATATTTT. It codes for CASSLTGGLSGNTIYF.

This chain uses TRBV28 with TRBJ1-2; 7 bases align to TRBD1. V was pared by 9 bases and J by 4 bases, with 14 bases of the junction left unmatched. The germline gives CDR1 MDHEN, CDR2 SYDVKM. The CDR3 runs 15 residues. CDR3 in amino acids: CASFSLPGTAYGYTF. The CDR3 coding sequence is TGTGCCAGTTTTTCTTTGCCGGGGACAGCCTATGGCTACACCTTC.

This chain connects TRBV10-3 to TRBJ1-6; D perhaps matches TRBD1 (5 bases). This CDR3 is 14 amino acids long. Per germline, CDR1 ENHRY and CDR2 SYGVKD. Between the trimmed V and J ends, which lost 6 bases and 8 bases, there was a span of 14 bases. CDR3 protein: CAIRRGREDSPLHF. The CDR3, as DNA: TGTGCCATCAGGAGGGGCAGGGAGGATTCACCCCTCCACTTT.

The chain joins TRBV15 to TRBJ1-2; 8 nucleotides line up with TRBD1. Losses at the gene ends were 1 base for V and 6 bases for J; bases not matched to a gene: 7. The CDR3 sequence is 15 residues long. CDR1 and CDR2 from the germline V gene are LNHNV and YYDKDF (reference sequence). In nucleotides, the CDR3 is TGTGCCACCAGCAGAGCGACAGGGGCGATTGATGGCTACACCTTC. Residues: CATSRATGAIDGYTF.

This clone came up a few times. This sequence joins TRBV5-1 and TRBJ1-2; 7 nucleotides agree with TRBD1. J gave up 3 bases and V 0 bases, and 2 bases lay outside the gene matches. The germline V gene encodes CDR1 SGHRS and CDR2 YFSETQ. This CDR3 comprises 14 residues. This CDR3 reads CASSLVTGDYGYTF. The CDR3 DNA reads as TGCGCCAGCAGCTTGGTCACAGGGGACTATGGCTACACCTTC.

The gene calls are TRBV5-1 and TRBJ1-1; a weak D match, TRBD1 (5 bases). Germline V gives CDR1 SGHRS, CDR2 YFSETQ. CDR3 length: 17 residues. The V gene lost 4 bases and the J gene lost 4 bases, with 23 bases spanning the gap. For the CDR3, the DNA is TGCGCCAGCAGCCTTAAGAACCAAGCCAGGGTTGCCACTGAAGCTTTCTTT. This codes for CASSLKNQARVATEAFF.

The rearrangement uses TRBV7-9 and TRBJ1-1; a weak D match, TRBD1 (5 bases). V was clipped by 8 bases and J by 1 base, with 20 bases between them. The CDR3 is 16 amino acids. Germline CDR1 SEHNR, CDR2 FQNEAQ (reference sequence). The DNA of the CDR3 is TGTGCCAGCGGTCTATATCGCGGCAGGGAGAACACTGAAGCTTTCTTT. Translated, it gives CASGLYRGRENTEAFF.